By share, the clone carrying this T cell receptor (beta chain) ranks as large. The data were taken from a study of metastatic and nonmetastatic thyroid tumors. CDR1 and CDR2 from the germline V gene are MDHEN and SYDVKM. This CDR3 region has 14 residues. Unmatched junction bases numbered 6, after V lost 5 bases and J lost 8 bases. Authors' processing steps: Construction of a distant-metastasis classifier for papillary thyroid cancer relied on CDR3 differences across clinicopathological groups. TCRdb redid the clone calls on the PCR reads using MiXCR. The V and J calls reflect TCRdb's pipeline rather than the authors' work. Altogether around 45,000 clones are present, around 17% being singletons, with the ten largest covering 20% to 25%. Treatment of any kind had been given to no patient before thyroid surgery.

The sequenced sample consisted of blood. V is TRBV28 and J is TRBJ2-1; 10 positions agree with TRBD2. The receptor was isolated from a female donor with papillary thyroid cancer or a benign thyroid nodule (not recorded which). Some clones in this sample may be carry-over from other donors' samples. The CDR3 nucleotides are TGTGCCAGCAGTGCTAGCGGGGGCGGCCATGAGCAGTTCTTC. As protein: CASSASGGGHEQFF.